The 15 T cell receptor beta chains below all came from one sample that was sequenced in a study of T cell changes during pregnancy in multiple sclerosis. Generated by immunoSEQ multiplex PCR, the TCRdb table keeps only in-frame clones and is missing some. The sample lists some 80,000 clones; approximately 95% were seen once. The sample was peripheral blood, taken in the first trimester of pregnancy. These receptors were taken from a female donor with multiple sclerosis, enrolled in a pregnancy study.

The chain combines TRBV19 with TRBJ2-1; 7 bases are shared with TRBD2. The CDR3 contains 14 residues. Germline CDR1 and CDR2: LNHDA and SQIVND (reference sequence). The junction had 5 bases not matched to a gene; V was cut back by 7 bases and J by 2 bases. CDR3 bases: TGTGCCAGTACCCTGAGCGGGACCTACAATGAGCAGTTCTTC. Amino acid sequence: CASTLSGTYNEQFF.

This chain links TRBV30 with TRBJ2-5; 9 nucleotides agree with TRBD1. The trim removed 3 bases at V and 11 bases at J, leaving 10 bases unmatched. This CDR3 comprises 13 residues. The V gene's germline CDR1 is GTSNPN and CDR2 SVGIG (reference sequence). The chain's CDR3 is CAWRVDTGTGQYF. The DNA for the CDR3 is TGTGCCTGGAGGGTCGACACAGGGACAGGGCAGTACTTC. Full variable domain (rest looked up from reference TRBV30 and TRBJ2-5): SQTIHQWPATLVQPVGSPLSLECTVEGTSNPNLYWYRQAAGRGLQLLFYSVGIGQISSEVPQNLSASRPQDRQFILSSKKLLLSDSGFYLCAWRVDTGTGQYFGPGTRLLVL.

The rearrangement uses TRBV29-1 and TRBJ2-1, with 8 bases fitting TRBD2. The length of the CDR3 is 14 residues. Per germline, CDR1 SQVTM and CDR2 ANQGSEA. After removal of 7 bases from V and 6 bases from J, the junction contained 11 bases not matched to a gene. The CDR3 is CSGDWAGGGNEQFF. CDR3 coding DNA: TGCAGCGGGGACTGGGCGGGAGGAGGCAATGAGCAGTTCTTC.

The chain links TRBV5-1 to TRBJ1-3, with 9 bases aligning to TRBD1. Germline values: CDR1 SGHRS, CDR2 YFSETQ. Losses at the gene ends were 4 bases for V and 8 bases for J; bases not matched to a gene: 4. The CDR3 loop spans 13 amino acids. The CDR3 here is CASSRQGGYTIYF. As DNA, the CDR3 is TGCGCCAGCAGCAGACAGGGGGGATACACCATATATTTT.

The rearrangement joins TRBV19 to TRBJ1-5; weak D call: TRBD1 (6 bases). CDR1 is LNHDA and CDR2 is SQIVND in the germline V gene (reference sequence). The ends were cut back, 8 bases at V and 7 bases at J, with 18 bases in the middle. This CDR3 is 14 amino acids long. CDR3 protein: CASSTGATGQPQHF. The CDR3 coding sequence is TGTGCCAGTTCGACAGGCGCTACGGGGCAGCCCCAGCATTTT.

V gene TRBV11-3 combines with J gene TRBJ2-4, with 7 positions matching TRBD1. This CDR3 has 14 amino acids. Per the germline V gene, CDR1 is SGHNT and CDR2 is YENEEA. Trimming cost V 1 base and J 9 bases; bases outside gene matches: 6. This CDR3 reads CASSLAENRGIQYF. For the CDR3, the DNA is TGTGCCAGCAGCTTAGCTGAGAACAGGGGCATTCAGTACTTC.

This rearrangement joins TRBV14 to TRBJ2-7; the match to TRBD2 covers 7 bases. The last part of the DNA fits TRBJ2-5 better; the J call may be wrong. CDR1 is SGHDN, CDR2 FVKESK, per germline. CDR3 length equals 15 residues. CDR3 protein: CASSQGTRGEETQYF. The CDR3 DNA is TGTGCCAGCAGCCAAGGGACTAGAGGGGAAGAGACCCAGTACTTC.

The chain links TRBV5-1 to TRBJ1-2; 9 bases agree with TRBD1. Trimming at V came to 1 base and at J to 8 bases, leaving 15 bases not matched to a gene. The CDR3 consists of 17 residues. The V gene's germline CDR1 is SGHRS and CDR2 YFSETQ. The CDR3 nucleotides are TGCGCCAGCAGCTTGACTCAAACCGGGACAGGGATTGGCGGCTACACCTTC. This encodes CASSLTQTGTGIGGYTF.

V usage is TRBV6-5 and J usage is TRBJ2-2; the match to TRBD1 covers 9 bases. Germline-derived CDR1 and CDR2 are MNHEY and SVGAGI. V shed 4 bases, J shed 6 bases, and the junction held 3 bases outside the gene matches. The CDR3 has 14 residues. CDR3 nucleotides: TGTGCCAGCAGTTTCCGACAGGGGGCCGGGGAGCTGTTTTTT. Its translation: CASSFRQGAGELFF.

The genes are TRBV6-4 and TRBJ2-1; TRBD1 aligns across 8 bases. The CDR3 has 14 amino acids. Germline V gene lookup returns CDR1 MRHNA and CDR2 SNTAGT. J lost 10 bases, V lost 7 bases, and 12 bases had no gene match. The CDR3 nucleotides read TGTGCCAGCAAGAAGTGGGACAGGTTCGAGGAGCAGTTCTTC. Residues: CASKKWDRFEEQFF.

The rearrangement joins TRBV7-2 to TRBJ1-5; tentative D call: TRBD1 (6 bases). Deletions cut 0 bases from V and 4 bases from J, with 10 bases between. The CDR3 spans 15 residues. Looked up from germline, CDR1 is SGHTA and CDR2 is FQGNSA. This chain's CDR3 is CASSLAGQGNQPQHF. The CDR3 DNA sequence: TGTGCCAGCAGCTTAGCAGGCCAGGGGAATCAGCCCCAGCATTTT.

This rearrangement joins TRBV4-3 to TRBJ1-1, with D uncertain. The V gene lost 10 bases and the J gene lost 0 bases, with 30 bases spanning the gap. The CDR3 has 19 residues. Germline CDR1 reads LGHNA; CDR2 reads YSLEER. The CDR3 coding sequence is TGCGCCATGTCCCTCAGGCAGGCCGTCCCATTAACCATGAACACTGAAGCTTTCTTT. Encoded protein: CAMSLRQAVPLTMNTEAFF.

This chain's CDR3 is CASSLTGQGGWGSMNTEAFF. For the CDR3, the DNA is TGTGCCAGCAGTCTGACGGGACAGGGAGGGTGGGGGTCAATGAACACTGAAGCTTTCTTT. The chain combines TRBV27 with TRBJ1-1; the match to TRBD1 covers 9 bases. The CDR3 runs to 20 residues. The V and J ends lost 5 bases and 0 bases, in that order; junction bases with no gene match: 19. Germline V CDR1 and CDR2: MNHEY, SMNVEV (reference sequence).

The V gene is TRBV27, the J gene TRBJ2-2; D not certain. The CDR3 is 14 residues long. V shed 6 bases and J shed 4 bases, with 12 bases lying between them. Germline V gene data show CDR1 as MNHEY and CDR2 as SMNVEV (reference sequence). CDR3 coding DNA: TGTGCCAGCAGAAGAGACATTAGCACCGGGGAGCTGTTTTTT. Translating gives CASRRDISTGELFF.

J is TRBJ2-1 and V is TRBV5-4; 9 positions match TRBD1. V gave up 4 bases and J gave up 15 bases; unmatched junction bases: 8. Germline V gene sequence: CDR1 SGHNT, CDR2 YYREEE (reference sequence). This CDR3 is built from 12 residues. CDR3 protein: CASSPPGQGTFF. The DNA for the CDR3 is TGTGCCAGCAGCCCTCCGGGACAGGGTACGTTCTTC.